This T cell receptor beta chain is from a study of T cell responses to AZD1222 COVID-19 vaccine. Points from the study as a whole: The donors showed a predominance of white British ancestry and of females, with possible underestimation of clonal diversity. Seropositive status at baseline applied to only five to seven AZD1222 recipients.

Second-dose timings of about 4 or about 12 weeks were pooled. TCRdb's copy holds only in-frame clones and misses some; the assay was immunoSEQ multiplex PCR. The sample has approximately 110,000 clones, roughly 85% seen once. The CDR3 is 13 amino acids. With 0 bases removed from V and 3 bases from J, the gap between germline ends came to 6 bases. With regard to this clone: Its antigen is unknown.

The material sequenced was peripheral blood, taken 28 days after the second AZD1222 dose. The clonotype originates from an adult who received the AZD1222 COVID-19 vaccine. The V call is TRBV12-3 or TRBV12-4, the J call TRBJ2-7, with D perhaps assigned TRBD1 or TRBD2 (5 bases each). As DNA, the CDR3 is TGTGCCAGCAGTTTAGCGGGGGACTACGAGCAGTACTTC. Encoded protein: CASSLAGDYEQYF.